A single sample gave rise to the 8 T cell receptor beta chains below, sequenced in a study of CD4 and CD8 cells across lung adenocarcinoma regions. In TCRdb, the PCR reads were re-called with MiXCR into one record per CDR3 protein. The top ten hold about 17% of the sample, which has approximately 3,700 distinct CDR3 sequences, 50% to 75% seen once. What was sequenced was CD8+ T cells from the margin of a lung tumor. Source of these receptors: a female donor with lung adenocarcinoma. The CD4 and CD8 labels of this study may be unreliable.

Comment on this clonotype: At one boundary the junction diverges from the germline segment, which might be a read error. The J gene is TRBJ2-4, the V gene TRBV10-3; possibly TRBD2 for D (5 bases). The V gene's germline CDR1 is ENHRY and CDR2 SYGVKD. CDR3 length equals 14 residues. In nucleotides, the CDR3 is TGTGCCATCACGGGGTCGAGAGCTAAAAATATTCAGTACTTC. Its protein product is CAITGSRAKNIQYF.

Concerning this clonotype itself: Germline and junction disagree at one end, which may indicate a read error. V is TRBV24-1 and J is TRBJ2-3; D possibly corresponds to TRBD1 (6 bases). From germline, CDR1 is KGHDR and CDR2 SFDVKD. The CDR3 runs 17 residues. The CDR3 DNA reads TGTGCCACCAGTGAGGTGAGGGGGAGCCGTGGCAAAGATACGCAGTACTTT. It translates to CATSEVRGSRGKDTQYF.

The V and J genes are TRBV6-5 and TRBJ2-1, with D possibly called TRBD1 or TRBD2 (6 bases each). The J call is doubtful: the DNA matches TRBJ2-7 better. Germline loops: CDR1 MNHEY, CDR2 SVGAGI. This CDR3 spans 15 amino acids. The CDR3 DNA sequence: TGTGCCAGCAGTTCCGGGGGCCTCTCCTACAATGAGCAGTACTTC. Translated: CASSSGGLSYNEQYF.

The V gene is TRBV6-5, the J gene TRBJ2-1, with D maybe TRBD2 (6 bases). V was pared by 3 bases and J by 5 bases, with 14 bases between. Germline V gene lookup returns CDR1 MNHEY and CDR2 SVGAGI. CDR3 length: 15 residues. CDR3 coding DNA: TGTGCCAGCAGTTATTCTAGCGAAGGAAACAATGAGCAGTTCTTC. It translates to CASSYSSEGNNEQFF.

This clonotype was observed once. The CDR3 DNA is TGTGCCAGCAGTGTGCGGGGGCTCGGGAGTGAAGCTTTCTTT. Protein sequence: CASSVRGLGSEAFF. The V call is TRBV6-1, the J call TRBJ1-1, with D perhaps TRBD1 (6 bases). Trimming left V 4 bases short and J 7 bases short, with 16 bases between. The V gene's germline CDR1 is MNHNS and CDR2 SASEGT. The CDR3 consists of 14 residues.

This clonotype came up once. The genes are TRBV6-1 and TRBJ1-6; tentatively, D is TRBD1 (6 bases). V was pared by 6 bases and J by 6 bases, with 18 bases between. The CDR3 runs to 16 residues. Looked up from germline, CDR1 is MNHNS and CDR2 is SASEGT. The CDR3: CASRQQGFAGNSPLHF. The DNA of the CDR3 is TGTGCCAGCAGGCAACAGGGATTCGCGGGTAATTCACCCCTCCACTTT.

This chain links TRBV7-9 with TRBJ2-5; 7 nucleotides align to TRBD2. After removal of 5 bases from V and 2 bases from J, the junction contained 8 bases not matched to a gene. Germline loops: CDR1 SEHNR, CDR2 FQNEAQ (reference sequence). The CDR3 has 15 residues. CDR3 DNA sequence: TGTGCCAGCAGCCCTTCACTAGCGACTCAAGAGACCCAGTACTTC. Its translation: CASSPSLATQETQYF.

As to this clonotype: Sequence at one end of the junction differs from germline and may be a read error. This sequence joins TRBV10-3 and TRBJ2-5, with D perhaps matching TRBD1 (6 bases). CDR1 is ENHRY, CDR2 SYGVKD, per germline. The CDR3 loop spans 14 amino acids. Here the CDR3 DNA reads TGTGCGGGGAGTGGGGGCAGTGCTACAGATACCCAGTATTTC. This encodes CAGSGGSATDTQYF.